A selection of T cell receptor beta chains follows, all from one sample in a study of OX40 agonist ivuxolimab in advanced cancers. This table comes from immunoSEQ multiplex PCR, and its TCRdb copy is limited to in-frame clones, with some not included. Here the sample spans under 40,000 clones, about 76% being singletons. The sample consisted of CD4+ or CD8+ T cells sorted from blood, taken in a trial of the OX40 agonist ivuxolimab. The receptor source for this set is an adult with an advanced solid tumor such as melanoma, head and neck, liver or kidney cancer. The CDR3 runs from the conserved cysteine through the conserved F or W.

V: TRBV5-4
J: TRBJ1-2
CDR3: CASSLEPTGSYGYTF

V: TRBV7-2
J: TRBJ2-2
CDR3: CASSPRWGDTGELFF

V: TRBV9
J: TRBJ2-3
CDR3: CASSPEWGGTDTQYF

V: TRBV7-2
J: TRBJ1-5
CDR3: CASSLVSGGNQPQHF

V: TRBV29-1
J: TRBJ2-3
CDR3: CSVEGLAGGSTDTQYF

V: TRBV19
J: TRBJ1-2
CDR3: CASSKVDANGYTF

V: TRBV6-5
J: TRBJ1-1
CDR3: CASSLMKNTEAFF

V: TRBV2
J: TRBJ1-4
CDR3: CASSEFGGTNEKLFF

V: TRBV10-2
J: TRBJ1-2
CDR3: CASSSIIERNYGYTF

V: TRBV1
J: TRBJ2-6
CDR3: CTSSQDMTGKHSGANVLTF

V: TRBV7-9
J: TRBJ1-1
CDR3: CASSLDSSQGATEAFF

V: TRBV5-1
J: TRBJ2-7
CDR3: CASSLESQGAYEQYF

V: TRBV7-2
J: TRBJ1-1
CDR3: CASRPFVFEDTEAFF

V: TRBV9
J: TRBJ1-2
CDR3: CASSVTGGPNYGYTF

V: TRBV5-6
J: TRBJ2-7
CDR3: CASSPRGYEQYF

V: TRBV5-6
J: TRBJ2-2
CDR3: CASSLPDRTGELFF

V: TRBV10-2
J: TRBJ2-3
CDR3: CASSEVYAGGATQYF

V: TRBV18
J: TRBJ1-6
CDR3: CASSASVGNSPLHF

V: TRBV23-1
J: TRBJ1-2
CDR3: CASSITGTNYGYTF

V: TRBV5-8
J: TRBJ2-7
CDR3: CASRRTYEQYF

V: TRBV18
J: TRBJ2-6
CDR3: CASSPTGSGANVLTF

V: TRBV5-1
J: TRBJ2-7
CDR3: CASSSPGTSVFEQYF

V: TRBV5-1
J: TRBJ2-3
CDR3: CASSLAPGQGYPDTQYF

V: TRBV2
J: TRBJ2-5
CDR3: CASHALGQGGQTQYF

V: TRBV23-1
J: TRBJ1-2
CDR3: CASPARGVPYGYTF

V: TRBV25-1
J: TRBJ1-2
CDR3: CATERVGYTF

V: TRBV4-1
J: TRBJ2-5
CDR3: CASSPAADRKETQYF

V: TRBV4-1
J: TRBJ2-5
CDR3: CASSHGLAGRETQYF

V: TRBV6-5
J: TRBJ1-1
CDR3: CASSYSARHRQGVAFF